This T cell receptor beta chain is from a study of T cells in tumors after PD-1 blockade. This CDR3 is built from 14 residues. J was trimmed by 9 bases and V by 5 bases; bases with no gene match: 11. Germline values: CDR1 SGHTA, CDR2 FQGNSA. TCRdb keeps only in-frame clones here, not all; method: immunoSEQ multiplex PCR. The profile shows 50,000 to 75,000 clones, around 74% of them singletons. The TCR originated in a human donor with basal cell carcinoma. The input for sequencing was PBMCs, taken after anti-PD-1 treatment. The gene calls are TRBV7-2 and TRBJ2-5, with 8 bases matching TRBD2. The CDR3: CASSAPGLGLSQYF. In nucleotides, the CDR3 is TGTGCCAGCAGCGCCCCGGGACTAGGTTTGTCCCAGTACTTC.